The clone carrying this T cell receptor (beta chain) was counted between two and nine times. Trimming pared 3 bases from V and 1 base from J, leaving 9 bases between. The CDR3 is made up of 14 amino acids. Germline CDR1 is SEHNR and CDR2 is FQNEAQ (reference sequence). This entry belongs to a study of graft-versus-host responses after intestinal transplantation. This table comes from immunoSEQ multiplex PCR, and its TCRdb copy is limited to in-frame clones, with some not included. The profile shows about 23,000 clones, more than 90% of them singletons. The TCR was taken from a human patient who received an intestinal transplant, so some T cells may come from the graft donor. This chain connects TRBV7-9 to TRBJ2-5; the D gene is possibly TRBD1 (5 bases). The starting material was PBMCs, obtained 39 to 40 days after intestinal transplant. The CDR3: CASSFLGVQETQYF. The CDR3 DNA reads TGTGCCAGCAGCTTCCTAGGGGTCCAAGAGACCCAGTACTTC.